The T cell receptor beta chain described here comes from a study of T-cell memory formation after mild COVID-19. The wider study: The TCR clusters were mostly specific to one donor.

MiXCR, run by TCRdb on the 5' RACE reads, gives a single entry per CDR3 protein. The sample has 550,000 to 700,000 distinct CDR3 sequences, about 20% seen once. V lost 5 bases to trimming and J lost 8 bases, with 13 bases between them. CDR3 length: 13 amino acids. Sequencing was performed on PBMCs or a T cell subset sorted from them (not recorded which). V and J are TRBV12-3 or TRBV12-4 and TRBJ2-4; D uncertain. The receptor was isolated from an adult woman who had mild COVID-19 (a few samples of this study predate the infection). Cell type and time point are not known. The CDR3 loop reads CASSPVGVDIQYF. The CDR3 nucleotides read TGTGCCAGCAGTCCCGTTGGGGTGGACATTCAGTACTTC.